This T cell receptor beta chain was obtained from a study of blood T cell repertoires in COVID-19. Study summary: COVID-19 samples from acute and convalescent phases originated in the United States, Italy and Spain.

Patients at the Seattle site were enrolled during active infection and followed longitudinally. In the original workflow: Amplification from reference gene primers served as the basis for estimated nucleated cell counts. The table came from immunoSEQ multiplex PCR; TCRdb's copy has only in-frame clones and leaves some out. D and trimming were read from the DNA, whereas the V and J calls and clone size are those reported in that table. Seen here are 250,000 to 300,000 clones, around 87% observed once, and the top ten hold under 2.5%. The sequencing sample was made of peripheral blood. The sequence derives from a woman between 55 and 75 years old with COVID-19, enrolled during active disease.

The CDR3: CATSREAGWSDYGYTF. The CDR3 DNA follows: TGTGCCACCAGCAGAGAGGCAGGGTGGTCAGACTATGGCTACACCTTC. The chain recombines TRBV15 with TRBJ1-2, with D perhaps matching TRBD1 (5 bases). Germline CDR1 is LNHNV and CDR2 is YYDKDF (reference sequence). The CDR3 spans 16 residues. Trimming pared 0 bases from V and 3 bases from J, leaving 14 bases between.